The clone carrying this T cell receptor beta chain was observed many times. The antigen remains unidentified. The source of the sample is a study of T cells in Graves' hyperthyroidism and ophthalmopathy. Findings and limits, study-wide: In the analysis, a 13 V-J model separated ophthalmopathy from stable hyperthyroidism.

The CDR3 runs to 14 residues. The germline CDR1 and CDR2 sequences are ENHRY and SYGVKD. V was pared by 9 bases and J by 8 bases, with 8 bases of the junction left unmatched. Amplification yielded TCR beta CDR3 regions, with RNA transcripts as the source. With the HTBI primer set, the TCR CDR3 went through a first round of RT-PCR. TCRdb re-derived calls from the multiplex PCR reads in MiXCR, one entry per CDR3 protein. The sample holds 550,000 to 650,000 distinct CDR3 sequences; over 11% are singletons and the top ten take 5% to 7%. The clonotype originates from a woman aged 25-40 years with Graves' hyperthyroidism that later progressed to Graves' ophthalmopathy. The specimen sequenced was blood. The chain recombines TRBV10-3 with TRBJ2-1; the match to TRBD1 covers 12 bases. The CDR3 sequence: CAMMGGQGAYEQFF. In DNA, the CDR3 is TGTGCCATGATGGGGGGACAGGGGGCCTATGAGCAGTTCTTC.